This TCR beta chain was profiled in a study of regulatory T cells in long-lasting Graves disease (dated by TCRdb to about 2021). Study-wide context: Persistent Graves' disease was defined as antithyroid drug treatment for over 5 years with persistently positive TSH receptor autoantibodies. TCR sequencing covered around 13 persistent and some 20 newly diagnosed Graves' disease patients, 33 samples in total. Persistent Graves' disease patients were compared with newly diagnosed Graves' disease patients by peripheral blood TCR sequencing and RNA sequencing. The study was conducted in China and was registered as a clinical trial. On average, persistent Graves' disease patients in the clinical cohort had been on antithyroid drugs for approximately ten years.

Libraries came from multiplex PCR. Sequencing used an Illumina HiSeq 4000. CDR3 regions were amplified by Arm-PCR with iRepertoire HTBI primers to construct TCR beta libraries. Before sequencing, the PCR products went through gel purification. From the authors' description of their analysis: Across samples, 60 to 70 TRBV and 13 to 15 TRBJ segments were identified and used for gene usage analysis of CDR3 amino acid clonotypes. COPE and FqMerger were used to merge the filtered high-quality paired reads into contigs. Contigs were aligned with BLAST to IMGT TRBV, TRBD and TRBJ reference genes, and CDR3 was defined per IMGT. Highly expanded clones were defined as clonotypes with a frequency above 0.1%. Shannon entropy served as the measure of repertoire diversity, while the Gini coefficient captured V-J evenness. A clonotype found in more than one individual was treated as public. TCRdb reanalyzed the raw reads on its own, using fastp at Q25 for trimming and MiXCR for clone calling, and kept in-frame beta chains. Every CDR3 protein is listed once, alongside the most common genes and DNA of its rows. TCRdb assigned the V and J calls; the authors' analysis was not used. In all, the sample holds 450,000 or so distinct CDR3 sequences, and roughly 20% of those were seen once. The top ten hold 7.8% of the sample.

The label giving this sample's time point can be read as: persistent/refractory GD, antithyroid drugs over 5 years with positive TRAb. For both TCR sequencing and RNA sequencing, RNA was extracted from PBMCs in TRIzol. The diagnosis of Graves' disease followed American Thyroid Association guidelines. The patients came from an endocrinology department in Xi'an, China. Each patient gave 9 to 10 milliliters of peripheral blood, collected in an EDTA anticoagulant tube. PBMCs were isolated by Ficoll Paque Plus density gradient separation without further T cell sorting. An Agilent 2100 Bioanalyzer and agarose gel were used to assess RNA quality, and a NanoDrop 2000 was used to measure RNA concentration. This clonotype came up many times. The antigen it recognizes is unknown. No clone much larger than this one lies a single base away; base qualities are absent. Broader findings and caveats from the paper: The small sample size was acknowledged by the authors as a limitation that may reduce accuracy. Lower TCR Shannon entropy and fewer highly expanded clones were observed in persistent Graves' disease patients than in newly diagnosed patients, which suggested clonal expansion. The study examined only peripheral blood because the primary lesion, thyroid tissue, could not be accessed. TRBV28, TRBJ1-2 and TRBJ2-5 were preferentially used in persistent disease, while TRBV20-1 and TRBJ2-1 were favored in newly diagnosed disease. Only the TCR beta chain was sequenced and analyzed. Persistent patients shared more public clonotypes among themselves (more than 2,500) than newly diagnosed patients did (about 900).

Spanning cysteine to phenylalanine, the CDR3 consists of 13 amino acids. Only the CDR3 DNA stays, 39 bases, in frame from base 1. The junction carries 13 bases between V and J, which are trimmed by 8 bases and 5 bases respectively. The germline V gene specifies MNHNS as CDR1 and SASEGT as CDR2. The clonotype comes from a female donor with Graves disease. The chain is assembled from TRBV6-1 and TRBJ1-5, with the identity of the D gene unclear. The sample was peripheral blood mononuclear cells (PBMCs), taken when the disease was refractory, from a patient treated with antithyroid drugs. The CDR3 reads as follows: CASGRGAYQPQHF. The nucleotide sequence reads TGTGCCAGCGGACGGGGTGCGTATCAGCCCCAGCATTTT.